These 25 T cell receptor beta chains originate from one sample sequenced in a study of blood T cell repertoires in COVID-19. The table came from immunoSEQ multiplex PCR; TCRdb's copy has only in-frame clones and leaves some out. The table lists roughly 150,000 clones, approximately 80% of them singletons. The sample consisted of peripheral blood. These receptors came from a man between 60 and 75 years old with acute or convalescent COVID-19.

The chain is built from TRBV6-2 or TRBV6-3 and TRBJ1-2, with 10 bases aligning to TRBD1. Losses at the gene ends were 5 bases for V and 8 bases for J; bases not matched to a gene: 8. Germline V gene lookup returns CDR1 MNHEY and CDR2 SVGEGT. The CDR3 extends over 14 amino acids. The DNA of the CDR3 is TGTGCCAGCAGTACCCCGGGACAGGGGAAAGGCTACACCTTC. As protein: CASSTPGQGKGYTF.

The chain joins TRBV5-1 to TRBJ2-7; D perhaps matches TRBD1 (5 bases). V was shortened by 5 bases and J by 3 bases, with 12 bases between the two germline ends. Germline V gene sequence: CDR1 SGHRS, CDR2 YFSETQ. The CDR3 sequence is 13 residues long. The CDR3 is CASSPGFGYEQYF. The CDR3 region has the DNA TGCGCCAGCAGTCCAGGGTTCGGCTACGAGCAGTACTTC.

A single count supports this clone. This chain uses TRBV10-2 with TRBJ2-5; 8 bases line up with TRBD1. The germline V gene encodes CDR1 WSHSY and CDR2 SAAADI. CDR3 length: 16 amino acids. Trimming cost V 3 bases and J 8 bases; bases outside gene matches: 14. In DNA, the CDR3 is TGCGCCAGCAGTGATTGGATCGGGGGACAGGAAAGTACCCAGTACTTC. It codes for CASSDWIGGQESTQYF.

The chain combines TRBV7-3 with TRBJ2-2; D may be TRBD1 (6 bases). The V gene's germline CDR1 is SGHTA and CDR2 FQGTGA. The CDR3 is 14 residues long. Trimming shortened V by 0 bases and J by 8 bases, and 10 bases separated the two germline ends. CDR3 nucleotides: TGTGCCAGCAGCTTAACCCCGGGACAAGGGGAGCTGTTTTTT. Residues: CASSLTPGQGELFF. The full variable domain, in which reference TRBV7-3 and TRBJ2-2 provide the parts outside the CDR3, is GAGVSQTPSNKVTEKGKYVELRCDPISGHTALYWYRQSLGQGPEFLIYFQGTGAADDSGLPNDRFFAVRPEGSVSTLKIQRTERGDSAVYLCASSLTPGQGELFFGEGSRLTVL.

V is TRBV4-2 and J is TRBJ2-1; TRBD2 matches 7 bases. J gave up 10 bases and V 4 bases, and 10 bases lay outside the gene matches. The CDR3 sequence is 14 residues long. Germline CDR1 is LGHNA and CDR2 is YNFKEQ. This CDR3 reads CASSREGNGVEQFF. DNA of the CDR3: TGTGCCAGCAGCCGGGAGGGGAACGGGGTGGAGCAGTTCTTC.

This sequence joins TRBV2 and TRBJ2-7, with D perhaps matching TRBD1 (6 bases). Germline V gene lookup returns CDR1 SNHLY and CDR2 FYNNEI. Trimming removed 11 bases from V and 1 base from J, with 15 bases in between. This CDR3 is 13 amino acids long. The chain's CDR3 is CAGKQGTSYEQYF. DNA of the CDR3: TGTGCCGGAAAACAGGGTACTTCCTACGAGCAGTACTTC.

The genes are TRBV2 and TRBJ1-1, with 7 bases aligning to TRBD1. Unmatched junction bases numbered 5, after V lost 6 bases and J lost 4 bases. The V gene's germline CDR1 is SNHLY and CDR2 FYNNEI. The CDR3 loop spans 13 amino acids. The CDR3 loop reads CASRSGQFTEAFF. In DNA form, the CDR3 reads TGTGCCAGCAGATCGGGACAGTTCACTGAAGCTTTCTTT.

This chain uses TRBV7-3 with TRBJ2-2, with D possibly TRBD2 on 6 matching bases. V lost 0 bases and J lost 5, with 13 bases in between. The germline V gene has CDR1 SGHTA and CDR2 FQGTGA. This CDR3 is built from 16 residues. CDR3 bases: TGTGCCAGCAGCTTAACTCCCGCTGGAGGGACCGGGGAGCTGTTTTTT. Its translation: CASSLTPAGGTGELFF.

This clone was observed a few times. The rearrangement links TRBV3-1 (or the pseudogene TRBV3-2) to TRBJ1-6; 9 nucleotides match TRBD1. CDR3 length: 14 residues. Germline V CDR1 and CDR2: LGHDT, YNNKEL (reference sequence). V lost 1 base to trimming and J lost 9 bases; unmatched junction nucleotides: 1. This CDR3 is CASSQGTGVSPLHF. The CDR3 nucleotides read TGTGCCAGCAGCCAAGGGACAGGGGTTTCACCCCTCCACTTT.

The genes are TRBV6-5 and TRBJ2-2, with D possibly matching TRBD2 (6 bases). Trimming left V 4 bases short and J 7 bases short, with 13 bases between. CDR1 is MNHEY and CDR2 is SVGAGI in the germline V gene. This CDR3 contains 14 residues. The CDR3: CASSSGDTRGELFF. The CDR3 DNA reads as TGTGCCAGCAGTTCGGGAGATACACGCGGGGAGCTGTTTTTT.

This clone was observed a single time. Here the CDR3 DNA reads TGTGCCACCAGCCTAGGACTAGCGGGGGCTGAGACCCAGTACTTC. This gives the protein CATSLGLAGAETQYF. The V and J genes are TRBV15 and TRBJ2-5; 13 nucleotides align to TRBD2. This CDR3 is 15 amino acids long. Trimming cost V 5 bases and J 5 bases; bases outside gene matches: 5. Germline-derived CDR1 and CDR2 are LNHNV and YYDKDF (reference sequence). The full variable domain, with the rest looked up from reference TRBV15 and TRBJ2-5, is DAMVIQNPRYQVTQFGKPVTLSCSQTLNHNVMYWYQQKSSQAPKLLFHYYDKDFNNEADTPDNFQSRRPNTSFCFLDIRSPGLGDTAMYLCATSLGLAGAETQYFGPGTRLLVL.

This clone was counted once. In the same sample, other DNA sequences code for this CDR3. The chain combines TRBV7-2 with TRBJ1-2; 7 bases fit TRBD1. The CDR3 extends over 13 amino acids. Looked up from germline, CDR1 is SGHTA and CDR2 is FQGNSA. The ends lost 5 bases at V and 4 bases at J; junction bases unmatched: 4. For the CDR3, the DNA is TGTGCCAGCAGCCCCACAGGGGCCTATGGCTACACCTTC. It translates to CASSPTGAYGYTF. Drawing the rest from reference TRBV7-2 and TRBJ1-2, the complete variable domain is GAGVSQSPSNKVTEKGKDVELRCDPISGHTALYWYRQSLGQGLEFLIYFQGNSAPDKSGLPSDRFSAERTGGSVSTLTIQRTQQEDSAVYLCASSPTGAYGYTFGSGTRLTVV.

The gene calls are TRBV4-1 and TRBJ2-7, with a possible D match to TRBD2 (7 bases). Germline loops: CDR1 MGHRA, CDR2 YSYEKL. The CDR3 is made up of 17 amino acids. With 0 bases removed from V and 0 bases from J, the gap between germline ends came to 15 bases. The CDR3 spells CASSQDSRGASSYEQYF. CDR3 nucleotides: TGCGCCAGCAGCCAAGATTCCCGGGGGGCGAGCTCCTACGAGCAGTACTTC.

Points on this clone: The germline gene is not matched at one end of the junction; a read error may be the cause. This chain uses TRBV5-4 with TRBJ2-5; 7 bases map to TRBD1. The CDR3 is 14 residues long. The V gene's germline CDR1 is SGHNT and CDR2 YYREEE (reference sequence). The CDR3 DNA follows: TGTGCCAGCAGCTCCCGACAGGGTCAAGGGACCCAGTACTTC. Residues: CASSSRQGQGTQYF. Looking up the rest from reference TRBV5-4 and TRBJ2-5 gives the full variable domain: ETGVTQSPTHLIKTRGQQVTLRCSSQSGHNTVSWYQQALGQGPQFIFQYYREEENGRGNFPPRFSGLQFPNYSSELNVNALELDDSALYLCASSSRQGQGTQYFGPGTRLLVL.

This rearrangement joins TRBV18 to TRBJ2-7; TRBD1 matches 10 bases. The J segment lost 9 bases and the V segment lost 3 bases, leaving 11 bases of the junction unmatched. Looked up from germline, CDR1 is KGHSH and CDR2 is LQKENI. The length of the CDR3 is 15 residues. In DNA form, the CDR3 reads TGTGCCAGCTCACCCCACCCGGGACAGGGGTCGGTGCAGTACTTC. Translation: CASSPHPGQGSVQYF.

This chain links TRBV5-1 with TRBJ1-3; D is perhaps TRBD1 (5 bases). The CDR3 is 14 amino acids. CDR1 is SGHRS, CDR2 YFSETQ, per germline. V was trimmed by 2 bases and J by 3 bases, leaving 9 bases between them. The CDR3 region has the DNA TGCGCCAGCAGCTTAGGGGCCGATGGAAACACCATATATTTT. This codes for CASSLGADGNTIYF.

The rearrangement uses TRBV11-2 and TRBJ2-4; D possibly corresponds to TRBD2 (5 bases). V gave up 1 base and J gave up 8 bases, with 18 bases separating them. The CDR3 is 16 residues long. CDR1 SGHAT and CDR2 FQNNGV come from the germline V gene. This CDR3 is CASSLGGLEGVDIQYF. CDR3 coding DNA: TGTGCCAGCAGCTTAGGGGGTTTAGAGGGAGTGGACATTCAGTACTTC.

In this sample, this clone turned up once. V and J are TRBV6-5 and TRBJ2-3; 10 bases agree with TRBD2. The CDR3 has 15 residues. The germline CDR1 and CDR2 sequences are MNHEY and SVGAGI. The V and J ends lost 8 bases and 2 bases, in that order; junction bases with no gene match: 7. CDR3 in DNA: TGTGCCAGCCTCCAGCGGGGGGGCCTCACAGATACGCAGTATTTT. Amino acids: CASLQRGGLTDTQYF.

V and J are TRBV7-2 and TRBJ1-5; D is unclear. CDR3 length: 15 amino acids. V dropped 3 bases and J dropped 0 bases, with 9 bases sitting between them. The germline CDR1 and CDR2 sequences are SGHTA and FQGNSA. The DNA for the CDR3 is TGTGCCAGCAGCTTGTCCCAACATAGCAATCAGCCCCAGCATTTT. Its translation is CASSLSQHSNQPQHF. Full variable domain (outside the CDR3, taken from reference TRBV7-2 and TRBJ1-5): GAGVSQSPSNKVTEKGKDVELRCDPISGHTALYWYRQSLGQGLEFLIYFQGNSAPDKSGLPSDRFSAERTGGSVSTLTIQRTQQEDSAVYLCASSLSQHSNQPQHFGDGTRLSIL.

The chain carries TRBV19 and TRBJ1-5; a possible D gene is TRBD1 (5 bases). The CDR3 loop spans 16 amino acids. V gave up 3 bases and J gave up 2 bases, with 14 bases separating them. The germline V gene has CDR1 LNHDA and CDR2 SQIVND (reference sequence). The CDR3 bases are TGTGCCAGTAGTATGGGGGGGATGTTTGGCAATCAGCCCCAGCATTTT. Translated: CASSMGGMFGNQPQHF.

The CDR3 sequence is CASSQPTDTYEQYF. CDR3 in DNA: TGTGCCAGCAGCCAACCGACAGATACCTACGAGCAGTACTTC. The V and J genes are TRBV3-1 (or the pseudogene TRBV3-2) and TRBJ2-7, with D maybe TRBD1 (5 bases). The CDR3 is 14 amino acids. V lost 2 bases to trimming and J lost 2 bases, with 10 bases between them. Germline loops: CDR1 LGHDT, CDR2 YNNKEL (reference sequence).

The chain is built from TRBV18 and TRBJ2-7; the match to TRBD1 covers 10 bases. CDR1 and CDR2 from the germline V gene are KGHSH and LQKENI. The ends lost 5 bases at V and 5 bases at J; junction bases unmatched: 3. This CDR3 has 13 residues. CDR3 in amino acids: CASSRQGANEQYF. In nucleotides, the CDR3 is TGTGCCAGCTCAAGACAGGGGGCGAACGAGCAGTACTTC.

This rearrangement joins TRBV3-1 (or the pseudogene TRBV3-2) to TRBJ2-4; 7 positions agree with TRBD1. The CDR3 contains 17 residues. V lost 1 base, J lost 2 bases, and 8 bases stayed unmatched. CDR1 and CDR2 from the germline V gene are LGHDT and YNNKEL (reference sequence). CDR3 amino acids: CASSQALQGWSKNIQYF. The CDR3 DNA sequence: TGTGCCAGCAGCCAAGCCCTACAGGGGTGGTCCAAAAACATTCAGTACTTC.

This clone was counted between two and nine times. V usage is TRBV2 and J usage is TRBJ2-7, with D possibly TRBD1 on 6 matching bases. CDR1 SNHLY and CDR2 FYNNEI come from the germline V gene. The CDR3 totals 12 residues. Trimming took 10 bases from V and 2 from J, leaving 12 bases between them. The CDR3 DNA follows: TGTGCCACCAGGACAGACACCTACGAGCAGTACTTC. Protein product: CATRTDTYEQYF.

This sequence joins TRBV5-1 and TRBJ2-7; 8 bases agree with TRBD1. J lost 6 bases, V lost 2 bases, and 4 bases had no gene match. This CDR3 is built from 13 residues. Germline loops: CDR1 SGHRS, CDR2 YFSETQ. The CDR3 coding sequence is TGCGCCAGCAGCTTCGGACAGGGCGCCGAGCAGTACTTC. This sequence encodes CASSFGQGAEQYF.